The rows below give T cell receptor beta chains drawn from one sample of a study of OX40 agonist ivuxolimab in advanced cancers. TCRdb's copy holds only in-frame clones and misses some; the assay was immunoSEQ multiplex PCR. The table has about 28,000 clones, approximately 86% seen once. The sequenced sample was CD4+ or CD8+ T cells sorted from blood, obtained in a trial of the OX40 agonist ivuxolimab. The receptors stem from an adult with an advanced solid tumor such as melanoma, head and neck, liver or kidney cancer. The CDR3 runs from the conserved cysteine through the conserved F or W. The D gene is left open where the match is weak. Not every row has a clone size; where given, it reads once, few, many or a size class.

j_call clone_size d_call v_call cdr3_nt cdr3_aa
TRBJ2-2 NA TRBD2 TRBV7-8 TGTGCCAGCAGCTTAGCGCCCGGACTAGCGGGGGGCCTGAGTACCGGGGAGCTGTTTTTT CASSLAPGLAGGLSTGELFF
TRBJ2-7 NA TRBD1 TRBV4-1 TGCGCCAGCAGCCAAGAGGACAGGGGGCCGTACGAGCAGTACTTC CASSQEDRGPYEQYF
TRBJ2-3 NA TRBD1 TRBV2 TGTGCCAGCAGTGGTCCCGGGACAGGGGCGGGCACAGATACGCAGTATTTT CASSGPGTGAGTDTQYF
TRBJ2-7 NA TRBD1 TRBV19 TGTGCCAGTAGTATACTTCAGGGGGCGGGCGAGCAGTACTTC CASSILQGAGEQYF
TRBJ1-2 NA TRBD1 TRBV7-9 TGTGCCAGCAGCCCACCCGGGACAGAGTATGGCTACACCTTC CASSPPGTEYGYTF
TRBJ1-1 once NA TRBV5-8 TGTGCCAGCAGCGCCAGGGGCCCCCTTGAAGCTTTCTTT CASSARGPLEAFF
TRBJ1-2 NA NA TRBV5-4 TGTGCCAGCAGCTTGTACCAGGGCAGAGGCTACACCTTC CASSLYQGRGYTF
TRBJ2-7 once NA TRBV10-1 TGCGCCAGGCCGCGACCGAAAGTGTACGAGCAGTACTTC CARPRPKVYEQYF
TRBJ2-5 NA NA TRBV29-1 TGCAGCGCCCGACAGACCCAAGAGACCCAGTACTTC CSARQTQETQYF
TRBJ1-6 NA NA TRBV6-1 TGTGCCAGCAGTGATTTTGGGACCCTCCACTTT CASSDFGTLHF
TRBJ1-3 NA NA TRBV7-9 TGTGCCAGCAGCCCCCAGGAGGTATCGGGTGGAAACACCATATATTTT CASSPQEVSGGNTIYF
TRBJ1-2 NA TRBD1 TRBV11-2 TGTGCCAGCAGCATATTGACAGGGGCCGGCTACACCTTC CASSILTGAGYTF
TRBJ2-7 NA NA TRBV27 TGTGCCAGCAGTTGGGGCGGGGGCGAGACCTACGAGCAGTACTTC CASSWGGGETYEQYF
TRBJ1-1 NA NA TRBV7-8 TGTGCCAGCAGCTTGTGGACCAAGGGGTCAATGCCGGAAGCTTTCTTT CASSLWTKGSMPEAFF
TRBJ2-7 once NA TRBV7-2 TGTGCCAGCAGCTTATTCCAGGGGGGCTACGAGCAGTACTTC CASSLFQGGYEQYF
TRBJ2-3 NA TRBD2 TRBV27 TGTGCCAGCAGTTTTGGGGCACAGCGGGGGGGCACAGATACGCAGTATTTT CASSFGAQRGGTDTQYF